This T cell receptor (beta chain) was observed in a study of cytomegalovirus exposure and HLA in healthy donors. PCR employed 60 Vbeta and 13 Jbeta primers. Repertoires were generated with immunoSEQ multiplex PCR, while TCRdb's copy carries only in-frame clones and drops some. The data show approximately 84,000 clones, roughly 78% seen once. This clone was recorded a few times. The CDR3 covers 15 residues. CDR1 and CDR2 from the germline V gene are MGHRA and YSYEKL. Trimming shortened V by 1 base and J by 4 bases, and 11 bases separated the two germline ends. Material for sequencing was PBMCs. The V call is TRBV4-1, the J call TRBJ1-5; possibly TRBD1 for D (5 bases). This sequence originates from a male donor in good health and CMV-seropositive. This CDR3 reads CASSQASGGNQPQHF. CDR3 DNA: TGCGCCAGCAGCCAAGCTTCTGGGGGGAATCAGCCCCAGCATTTT.